The clone carrying this TCR beta chain has only one observation. Authors' processing steps: There were no quality scores in the junction-only immunoSEQ sequences, so filtering differed. The assay was immunoSEQ multiplex PCR, and TCRdb's table has in-frame clones only and misses some. V, J and clone size are taken as reported in that table, and D and trimming were inferred from the DNA itself. This sample has some 1.5 million clones, with 98% found just once. Looked up from germline, CDR1 is ENHRY and CDR2 is SYGVKD. Trimming took 6 bases from V and 1 from J; bases not matched to a gene: 9. The CDR3 has 16 residues. The sample belongs to a study of shared clonotypes between healthy human individuals.

Sequencing input: naive CD4+ T cells sorted from blood. Subset in this sample: CD45RA+ positively selected. This TCR came from a man younger than 45 in good health. V and J are TRBV10-3 and TRBJ1-1; 9 bases fit TRBD1. Here the CDR3 DNA reads TGTGCCATCAGGAGAAATCCGGGACAGGGGAACACTGAAGCTTTCTTT. It codes for CAIRRNPGQGNTEAFF.